The sequence of this TCR beta chain was determined in a study of response to subunit inactivated influenza vaccine. Study conclusions and caveats: Researchers suggested that each seasonal influenza vaccination recruits few new T cells.

Germline V gene data show CDR1 as SGHRS and CDR2 as YFSETQ. J lost 7 bases, V lost 4 bases, and 2 bases had no gene match. The CDR3 is 14 amino acids. About this clonotype itself: Its antigen remains unknown.

TCRdb reprocessed the RT-PCR reads via MiXCR and lists one record per CDR3 protein. The data hold approximately 290,000 distinct CDR3 sequences, with roughly 22% observed a single time. This sequence originates from a man aged 45-69 years who received an inactivated influenza vaccine. The sample consisted of PBMCs from blood, taken less than 22 months after vaccination. The rearrangement links TRBV5-1 to TRBJ1-6, with 10 nucleotides matching TRBD1. This CDR3 reads CASSTGQGNSPLHF. The CDR3, as DNA: TGCGCCAGCAGCACGGGACAGGGGAATTCACCCCTCCACTTT.